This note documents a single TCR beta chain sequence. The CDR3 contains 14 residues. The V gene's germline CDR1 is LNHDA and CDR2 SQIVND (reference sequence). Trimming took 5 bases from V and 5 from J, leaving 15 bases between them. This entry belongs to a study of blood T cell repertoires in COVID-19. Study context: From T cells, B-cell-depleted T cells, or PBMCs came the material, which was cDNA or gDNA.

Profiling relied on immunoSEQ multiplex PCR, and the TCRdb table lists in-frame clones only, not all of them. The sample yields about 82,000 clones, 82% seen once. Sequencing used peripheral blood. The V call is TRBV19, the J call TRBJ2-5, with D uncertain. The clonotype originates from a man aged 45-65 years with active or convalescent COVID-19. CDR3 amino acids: CASSYSPLQETQYF. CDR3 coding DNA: TGTGCCAGTAGTTATTCGCCTCTTCAGGAGACCCAGTACTTC.